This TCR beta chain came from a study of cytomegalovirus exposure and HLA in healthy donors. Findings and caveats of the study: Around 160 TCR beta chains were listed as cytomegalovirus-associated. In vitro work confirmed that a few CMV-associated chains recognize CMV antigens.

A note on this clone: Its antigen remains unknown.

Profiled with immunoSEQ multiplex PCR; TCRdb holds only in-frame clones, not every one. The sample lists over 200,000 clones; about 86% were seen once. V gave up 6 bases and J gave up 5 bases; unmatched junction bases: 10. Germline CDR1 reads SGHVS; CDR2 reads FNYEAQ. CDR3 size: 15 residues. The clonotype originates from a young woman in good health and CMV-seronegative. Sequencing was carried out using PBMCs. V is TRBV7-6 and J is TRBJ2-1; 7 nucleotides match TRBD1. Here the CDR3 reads CASSNTGELDNEQFF. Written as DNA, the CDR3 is TGTGCCAGCAGTAATACAGGGGAATTAGACAATGAGCAGTTCTTC.